These T cell receptor beta chains were read from a single sample in a study of blood T cell repertoires in COVID-19. Using immunoSEQ multiplex PCR, the repertoire was profiled, and TCRdb retains in-frame clones only, with some absent. The data show 400,000 to 550,000 clones, approximately 90% seen once. Sequenced sample: peripheral blood. Receptor source: a woman in her thirties with acute or convalescent COVID-19. CDR3s include the opening cysteine and the closing phenylalanine or tryptophan. D genes are given only for firm matches. For some rows the clone size is stated as once, few or many, or as a class when expanded; others skip it.

cdr3_aa cdr3_nt d_call clone_size j_call v_call
CASSPRTSGAQETQYF TGTGCCAGCAGTCCCCGGACTAGCGGGGCCCAAGAGACCCAGTACTTC TRBD2 NA TRBJ2-5 TRBV27
CASSVGTGPETQYF TGCGCCAGCAGCGTAGGGACAGGCCCAGAGACCCAGTACTTC TRBD1 NA TRBJ2-5 TRBV5-1
CASRGSGGFTEAFF TGTGCCAGCAGAGGCAGCGGGGGGTTCACTGAAGCTTTCTTT NA NA TRBJ1-1 TRBV6-5
CASSEGGRYSNQPQHF TGTGCCAGCAGTGAAGGCGGGCGATATAGCAATCAGCCCCAGCATTTT NA NA TRBJ1-5 TRBV6-1
CASSRGVGGSYEQYF TGCGCCAGCAGCCGCGGGGTAGGTGGGTCCTACGAGCAGTACTTC NA NA TRBJ2-7 TRBV5-1
CASSSPTGSYEQYF TGTGCCAGCAGCAGCCCGACAGGCTCCTACGAGCAGTACTTC NA NA TRBJ2-7 TRBV11-2
CASSHRKGGYNSPLHF TGTGCCAGCAGCCACCGCAAAGGGGGTTATAATTCACCCCTCCACTTT NA NA TRBJ1-6 TRBV5-6
CATMRNQPQHF TGTGCCACTATGCGTAATCAGCCCCAGCATTTT NA few TRBJ1-5 TRBV28
CASSSTGGRVGGYTF TGTGCCAGCAGCTCGACGGGAGGCCGCGTGGGTGGCTACACCTTC NA NA TRBJ1-2 TRBV11-2
CASSETSGYQETQYF TGCGCCAGCAGTGAGACTAGCGGGTACCAAGAGACCCAGTACTTC TRBD2 NA TRBJ2-5 TRBV10-2
CASSLDRLSNTIYF TGTGCCAGCAGCCTAGACCGACTAAGTAACACCATATATTTT NA NA TRBJ1-3 TRBV11-3
CASSEAQGSPLHF TGTGCCAGCAGTGAAGCGCAGGGTTCACCCCTCCACTTT NA NA TRBJ1-6 TRBV6-1
CASGLVRLRLAGGVTDTQYF TGTGCTAGTGGTTTGGTACGGTTGCGACTAGCGGGGGGGGTTACAGATACGCAGTATTTT TRBD2 NA TRBJ2-3 TRBV12-5
CASRVSRDRSNYGYTF TGTGCCAGCAGGGTCTCCCGGGACAGATCTAACTATGGCTACACCTTC TRBD1 NA TRBJ1-2 TRBV2
CASSPPRQKLAGELFF TGTGCCAGCAGTCCCCCGAGACAAAAGTTGGCCGGGGAGCTGTTTTTT NA NA TRBJ2-2 TRBV28
CAITGGALGYTF TGTGCCATCACAGGGGGCGCGTTGGGCTACACCTTC TRBD1 NA TRBJ1-2 TRBV19
CASSPSSYEQYF TGTGCCAGCAGTCCGTCCTCCTACGAGCAGTACTTC NA NA TRBJ2-7 TRBV28
CASSPRGRDEQYF TGTGCCAGCAGCCCACGGGGTCGGGACGAGCAGTACTTC NA NA TRBJ2-7 TRBV3-1/TRBV3-2
CAIRPTGTGEKDYGYTF TGTGCCATCAGACCTACCGGGACAGGGGAGAAGGACTATGGCTACACCTTC TRBD1 once TRBJ1-2 TRBV10-3
CASSLGNYEQYF TGTGCCAGCAGCTTGGGTAACTACGAGCAGTACTTC NA NA TRBJ2-7 TRBV5-4
CASSQRGQETQYF TGTGCCAGCAGCCAAAGAGGGCAAGAGACCCAGTACTTC NA NA TRBJ2-5 TRBV3-1/TRBV3-2
CASSFTNSGNTIYF TGTGCCAGCAGTTTCACTAACTCTGGAAACACCATATATTTT NA NA TRBJ1-3 TRBV28
CASSPQYRGNEQFF TGTGCCAGCAGTCCCCAGTATCGGGGCAATGAGCAGTTCTTC NA few TRBJ2-1 TRBV28
CASSQPKGGRASYNSPLHF TGCGCCAGCAGCCAGCCTAAGGGGGGGCGGGCCTCCTATAATTCACCCCTCCACTTT NA NA TRBJ1-6 TRBV4-1
CASSYPHTTEIAYGYTF TGTGCCAGCAGTTACCCTCATACCACGGAGATTGCCTATGGCTACACCTTC NA NA TRBJ1-2 TRBV6-2/TRBV6-3
CASSFDGSPETQYF TGCGCCAGCAGCTTCGATGGTAGTCCGGAGACCCAGTACTTC NA NA TRBJ2-5 TRBV5-1
CASSFRQGSEQYF TGTGCCAGCAGCTTCCGGCAGGGAAGCGAGCAGTACTTC NA NA TRBJ2-7 TRBV7-3
CASWAGFYSPLHF TGTGCCAGTTGGGCAGGTTTTTACTCACCCCTCCACTTT NA NA TRBJ1-6 TRBV19
CASRRQQGHEQYF TGTGCCAGCAGACGACAACAGGGCCACGAGCAGTACTTC NA NA TRBJ2-7 TRBV11-1
CASSLGWGFSSYEQYF TGTGCCAGCAGCTTGGGTTGGGGCTTTAGCTCCTACGAGCAGTACTTC NA NA TRBJ2-7 TRBV5-6
CASRGQGANYGYTF TGTGCCAGCAGGGGACAGGGGGCGAACTATGGCTACACCTTC TRBD1 NA TRBJ1-2 TRBV6-5
CASSQREGTGPDYGYTF TGCGCCAGCAGCCAAAGAGAGGGGACAGGGCCCGACTATGGCTACACCTTC TRBD1 NA TRBJ1-2 TRBV4-1
CASSLRAGEQSPLHF TGTGCCAGCAGCCTGCGGGCAGGGGAGCAATCACCCCTCCACTTT NA few TRBJ1-6 TRBV7-9
CASSPTSGVITGELFF TGTGCCAGCTCACCAACTAGCGGGGTTATCACCGGGGAGCTGTTTTTT TRBD2 NA TRBJ2-2 TRBV18
CASSLSGGKETQYF TGTGCCAGCAGTCTGTCGGGCGGGAAGGAGACCCAGTACTTC NA NA TRBJ2-5 TRBV6-5
CASSYYRLAGVGETQYF TGTGCCAGCAGTTATTACCGACTAGCGGGGGTTGGAGAGACCCAGTACTTC TRBD2 once TRBJ2-5 TRBV6-9
CASSVDPRANTGELFF TGTGCCAGCAGCGTAGACCCCCGCGCGAACACCGGGGAGCTGTTTTTT NA NA TRBJ2-2 TRBV9
CSVGRGTEAFF TGCAGCGTTGGGAGAGGCACTGAAGCTTTCTTT NA NA TRBJ1-1 TRBV29-1
CASTEPSGGPFEQYF TGTGCCAGCACCGAACCTAGCGGGGGGCCCTTTGAGCAGTACTTC TRBD2 NA TRBJ2-7 TRBV6-8
CASSLGTGAHNEQFF TGTGCCAGCAGCTTAGGTACAGGGGCCCACAATGAGCAGTTCTTC TRBD1 NA TRBJ2-1 TRBV7-9
CASREPGEYNEQFF TGTGCCAGCAGGGAACCGGGAGAATACAATGAGCAGTTCTTC NA NA TRBJ2-1 TRBV2
CASSPLDRNNQPQHF TGTGCCAGCAGCCCTCTGGACAGAAACAATCAGCCCCAGCATTTT NA NA TRBJ1-5 TRBV7-2
CASSQKDRVKGEQFF TGCGCCAGCAGCCAGAAGGACAGGGTTAAAGGGGAGCAGTTCTTC TRBD1 NA TRBJ2-1 TRBV4-1
CASSFRGRRGYEQYF TGTGCCAGCAGCTTCAGGGGCCGAAGAGGCTACGAGCAGTACTTC NA NA TRBJ2-7 TRBV5-6
CASSLGGARTGELFF TGTGCCAGTAGTCTTGGGGGGGCGCGCACCGGGGAGCTGTTTTTT NA NA TRBJ2-2 TRBV19
CASSLGEGGGLDQPQHF TGTGCCAGCAGCTTAGGTGAGGGGGGGGGCTTGGATCAGCCCCAGCATTTT NA NA TRBJ1-5 TRBV7-8
CASNQLAGAYNEQFF TGTGCCAGCAACCAACTAGCGGGGGCCTACAATGAGCAGTTCTTC TRBD2 NA TRBJ2-1 TRBV5-4
CASSRIVADTQYF TGTGCCAGCAGCCGTATAGTAGCAGATACGCAGTATTTT NA NA TRBJ2-3 TRBV11-3
CASSVEGTKNQPQHF TGTGCCAGCAGCGTAGAAGGGACAAAGAATCAGCCCCAGCATTTT NA NA TRBJ1-5 TRBV9
CASSAHERGEETQYF TGTGCCAGCAGCGCTCATGAGCGGGGGGAAGAGACCCAGTACTTC TRBD2 NA TRBJ2-5 TRBV9
CASSQSGLAGTDTQYF TGTGCCAGCAGCCAATCGGGTCTAGCGGGCACAGATACGCAGTATTTT TRBD2 NA TRBJ2-3 TRBV3-1/TRBV3-2
CASSQERQGLIQYF TGTGCCAGCAGCCAAGAGAGGCAGGGATTAATTCAGTACTTC NA once TRBJ2-4 TRBV3-1/TRBV3-2
CATSDSSGQGAWRDTQYF TGTGCCACCAGTGATTCCTCCGGACAGGGGGCTTGGAGAGATACGCAGTATTTT TRBD1 NA TRBJ2-3 TRBV24-1
CASSDRGYEQYF TGTGCCAGCTCGGACAGGGGCTACGAGCAGTACTTC TRBD1 NA TRBJ2-7 TRBV28
CASIRSTGPNQPQHF TGTGCCAGTATTCGGTCAACGGGTCCAAACCAGCCCCAGCATTTT NA NA TRBJ1-5 TRBV19
CASSKDIAHEQYF TGTGCCAGCAGTAAGGACATAGCCCACGAGCAGTACTTC NA NA TRBJ2-7 TRBV2
CASSFTGQTTYEQYF TGCGCCAGCAGCTTTACCGGACAGACTACCTACGAGCAGTACTTC NA NA TRBJ2-7 TRBV5-1
CASSWTGLGQETQYF TGCGCCAGCAGCTGGACAGGGTTGGGCCAAGAGACCCAGTACTTC TRBD1 once TRBJ2-5 TRBV5-1
CARSLETGPGYTF TGTGCCAGAAGCTTGGAAACAGGGCCTGGCTACACCTTC NA NA TRBJ1-2 TRBV5-3